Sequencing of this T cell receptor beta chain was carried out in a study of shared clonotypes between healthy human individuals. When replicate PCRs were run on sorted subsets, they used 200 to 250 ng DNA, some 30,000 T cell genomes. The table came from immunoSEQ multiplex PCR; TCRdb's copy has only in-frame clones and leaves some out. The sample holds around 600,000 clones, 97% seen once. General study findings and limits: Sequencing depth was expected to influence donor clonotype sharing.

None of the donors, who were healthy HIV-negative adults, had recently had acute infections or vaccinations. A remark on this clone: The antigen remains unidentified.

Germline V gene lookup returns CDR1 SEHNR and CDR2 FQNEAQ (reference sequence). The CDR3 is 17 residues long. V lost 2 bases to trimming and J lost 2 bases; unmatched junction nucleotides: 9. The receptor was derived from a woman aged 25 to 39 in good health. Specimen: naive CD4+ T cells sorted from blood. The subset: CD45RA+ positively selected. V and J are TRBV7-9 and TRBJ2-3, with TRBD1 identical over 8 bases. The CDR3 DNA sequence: TGTGCCAGCAGCTTATTCAGGGGGCCGTCGCCCACAGATACGCAGTATTTT. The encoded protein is CASSLFRGPSPTDTQYF. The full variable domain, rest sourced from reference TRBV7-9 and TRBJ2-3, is DTGVSQNPRHKITKRGQNVTFRCDPISEHNRLYWYRQTLGQGPEFLTYFQNEAQLEKSRLLSDRFSAERPKGSFSTLEIQRTEQGDSAMYLCASSLFRGPSPTDTQYFGPGTRLTVL.